This T cell receptor beta chain is drawn from a study of CXCR3-negative and CXCR3-positive naive CD8 T cells (dated by TCRdb to the late 2010s). Regarding the study in general: About 135 million TRB reads were obtained in total, roughly 1.5 +/- 0.3 million reads per library. Data from about ten donors, pooled across two independent experiments, went into the diversity and physicochemical repertoire analyses. The TRBV-TRBJ cluster analysis covered naive subsets from about 5 donors and memory cells from 3 donors. What the study reported, not specific to this receptor: TRB CDR3s from CXCR3-positive naive cells showed higher hydrophobicity (lower Kidera factor 4), lower energy, and higher strength and volume indices than CXCR3-negative naive cells. Both naive subsets had comparably high repertoire diversity, while memory CD8+ T cells had much lower repertoire diversity. Because CXCR3 expression was partially decreased after cryopreservation, freshly isolated PBMCs were used for most assays. Because surface CD5, which has been linked to self-reactivity in mice, was comparable between naive subsets, TCR interaction strength was also inferred from TRB CDR3 physicochemical properties. Naive CXCR3-negative and CXCR3-positive cells from the same donor showed similar TRBV-TRBJ usage, whereas memory cells showed distinct patterns.

A note on this clonotype: Its antigen remains unidentified.

Each CD8+ T cell subset was flow-sorted in triplicate, with some 300,000 cells per subset placed directly into RLT lysis buffer. To keep memory contaminants out, a stringent definition of naive CD8+ T cells was applied: CD45RO-CCR7+CD27+CD95-. Peripheral blood mononuclear cells were isolated from buffy coats using standard density gradient centrifugation. Naive CXCR3-negative and CXCR3-positive CD8+ T cells were flow-sorted using a FACSAria III. Total RNA was extracted from sorted cells with an RNeasy Mini Kit. The cysteine opens and the phenylalanine closes a CDR3 of 13 amino acids. No DNA was logged. CDR1 is given as SQVTM and CDR2 as ANQGSEA, both from the germline V gene. The data were produced on a NextSeq 550. The Human TCR Profiling Kit (MiLaboratory) was used to make UMI-labeled 5' RACE TRB cDNA libraries. The full amount of extracted RNA was used for cDNA synthesis, and the full amount of resulting cDNA was used for PCR amplification. Libraries were prepared in parallel with an identical number of PCR cycles. The original methods were these. With a requirement of at least two reads per UMI, MIGEC and MiXCR extracted about 49,000 +/- 11,000 unique UMI-labeled TRB cDNA molecules per library. On average, each library contained approximately 40,000 +/- 10,000 functional in-frame TRB CDR3 nucleotide clonotypes without stop codons. Diversity metrics, including normalized Shannon-Wiener and Chao1, were computed in VDJtools after downsampling to 5000 UMI-labeled TRB molecules per sample. Clonotype-size-weighted physicochemical properties of the central five CDR3 residues (interaction energy, strength, volume and Kidera factor 4) were computed in VDJtools. The reads were reprocessed in TCRdb, with one entry per CDR3 protein sequence and no accompanying DNA. The V and J calls come from TCRdb's annotation, not from the publication. In this sample's table one finds about 110,000 distinct CDR3 sequences. Of the sample, approximately 0.37% falls within the top ten clones.

The TCR originated in a human donor in good health. Some clones in this sample may be carry-over from other donors' samples. What was sequenced was naive CXCR3+ CD8+ T cells from blood. The sample's cell subset or site label, decoded: CD45RO-CCR7+CD27+CD95- naive CD8+ T cells expressing CXCR3 (TNR3+). This chain is built from TRBV29-1 and TRBJ2-3; without DNA, the TCRdb call of TRBD2 cannot be checked. CDR3 reads: CSQVGGRDHTQYF.